This T cell receptor beta chain stems from a study of T cells in Graves' hyperthyroidism and ophthalmopathy. Study-wide context: Peripheral blood was taken when the disease was first diagnosed, before any treatment began. Study observations and caveats: Separation of ophthalmopathy from stable hyperthyroidism was achieved by a 13 V-J model.

This clonotype was seen many times. Its target is not known. The investigators amplified TCR beta CDR3 regions from RNA transcripts. With the HTBI primer set, the TCR CDR3 went through a first round of RT-PCR. TCRdb analysed the multiplex PCR reads with MiXCR anew, one entry per CDR3 protein. The table records hundreds of thousands of distinct CDR3 sequences, about 18% of them present only once. The germline V gene has CDR1 DFQATT and CDR2 SNEGSKA (reference sequence). Trimming removed 0 bases from V and 1 base from J; junction bases left unmatched: 19. The CDR3 totals 20 residues. The receptor was isolated from a woman aged 18-30 years with Graves' hyperthyroidism. The V gene is TRBV20-1, the J gene TRBJ2-7; TRBD1 agrees at 9 bases. Sequenced input: blood. CDR3 region: CSAREHKLRPHRGRSYEQYF. In nucleotides, the CDR3 is TGCAGTGCTAGAGAGCACAAATTACGGCCTCACAGGGGGCGATCCTACGAGCAGTACTTC.